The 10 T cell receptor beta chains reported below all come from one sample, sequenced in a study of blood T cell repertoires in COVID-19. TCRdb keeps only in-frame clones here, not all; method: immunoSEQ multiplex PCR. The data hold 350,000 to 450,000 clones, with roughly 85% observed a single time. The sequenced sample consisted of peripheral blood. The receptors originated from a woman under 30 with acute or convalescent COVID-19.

CDR3 nucleotides: TGTGCCAGCAGCTTGGGGGGGCTTCGGTCACCCCTCCACTTT. The encoded protein is CASSLGGLRSPLHF. The chain combines TRBV5-8 with TRBJ1-6; a weak D match, TRBD1 (6 bases). Germline CDR1 reads SGHTS; CDR2 reads YDEGEE. The CDR3 loop spans 14 amino acids. The V and J ends lost 0 bases and 10 bases respectively, with 11 bases between them.

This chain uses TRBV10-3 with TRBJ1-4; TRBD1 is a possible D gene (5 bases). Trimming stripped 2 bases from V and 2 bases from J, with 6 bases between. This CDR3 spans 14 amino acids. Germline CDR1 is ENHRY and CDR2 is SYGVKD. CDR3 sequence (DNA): TGTGCCATCAGTGAGGGGGGGACTAATGAAAAACTGTTTTTT. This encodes CAISEGGTNEKLFF.

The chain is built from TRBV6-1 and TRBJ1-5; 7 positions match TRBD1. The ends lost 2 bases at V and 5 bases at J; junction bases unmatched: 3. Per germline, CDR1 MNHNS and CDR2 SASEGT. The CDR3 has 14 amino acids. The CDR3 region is CASSESDRDQPQHF. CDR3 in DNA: TGTGCCAGCAGTGAATCAGACAGGGATCAGCCCCAGCATTTT.

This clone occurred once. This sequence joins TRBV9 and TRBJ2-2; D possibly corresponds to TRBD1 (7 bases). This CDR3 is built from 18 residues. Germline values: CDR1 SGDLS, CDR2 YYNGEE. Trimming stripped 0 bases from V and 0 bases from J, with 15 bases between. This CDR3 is CASSVGPRGDANTGELFF. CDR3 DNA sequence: TGTGCCAGCAGCGTAGGGCCCAGGGGGGACGCGAACACCGGGGAGCTGTTTTTT. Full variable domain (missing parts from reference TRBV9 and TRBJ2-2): DSGVTQTPKHLITATGQRVTLRCSPRSGDLSVYWYQQSLDQGLQFLIQYYNGEERAKGNILERFSAQQFPDLHSELNLSSLELGDSALYFCASSVGPRGDANTGELFFGEGSRLTVL.

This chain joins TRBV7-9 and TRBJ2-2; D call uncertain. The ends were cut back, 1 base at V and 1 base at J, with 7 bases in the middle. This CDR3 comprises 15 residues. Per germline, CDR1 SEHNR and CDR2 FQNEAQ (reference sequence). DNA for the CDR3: TGTGCCAGCAGCTTAGATCCAGGGAACACCGGGGAGCTGTTTTTT. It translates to CASSLDPGNTGELFF.

Here the CDR3 DNA reads TGCGCCAGCAGCAACACAGGGGTTCAGGGAGAGACCCAGTACTTC. As protein: CASSNTGVQGETQYF. The gene calls are TRBV5-1 and TRBJ2-5, with 7 positions matching TRBD1. There are 15 residues in the CDR3. Trimming cost V 4 bases and J 4 bases; bases outside gene matches: 10. CDR1 SGHRS and CDR2 YFSETQ come from the germline V gene.

In nucleotides, the CDR3 is TGCGCCAGCAGCCAAGAAACCGGGGTGGTGTGGACAGATACGCAGTATTTT. This codes for CASSQETGVVWTDTQYF. The chain carries TRBV4-1 and TRBJ2-3; perhaps TRBD2 as D (5 bases). Per the germline V gene, CDR1 is MGHRA and CDR2 is YSYEKL. The CDR3 length is 17 residues. V gave up 0 bases and J gave up 3 bases, with 16 bases separating them.

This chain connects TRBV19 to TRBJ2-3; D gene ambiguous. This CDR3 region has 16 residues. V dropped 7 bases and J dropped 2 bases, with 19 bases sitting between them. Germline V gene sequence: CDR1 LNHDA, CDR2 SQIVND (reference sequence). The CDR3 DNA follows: TGTGCCAGTAAACGAGAAGCATATACCTCCACAGATACGCAGTATTTT. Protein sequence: CASKREAYTSTDTQYF.

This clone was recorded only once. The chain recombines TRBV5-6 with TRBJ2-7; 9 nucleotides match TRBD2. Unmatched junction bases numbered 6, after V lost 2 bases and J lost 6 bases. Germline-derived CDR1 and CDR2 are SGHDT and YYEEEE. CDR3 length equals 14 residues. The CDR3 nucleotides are TGTGCCAGCAGCTTACTTAGCGGGAGTGTCGAGCAGTACTTC. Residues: CASSLLSGSVEQYF.

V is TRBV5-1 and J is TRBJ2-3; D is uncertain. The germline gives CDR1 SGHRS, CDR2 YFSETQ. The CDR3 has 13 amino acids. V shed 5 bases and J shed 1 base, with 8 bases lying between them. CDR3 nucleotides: TGCGCCAGCAGATCGGCGGGCACAGATACGCAGTATTTT. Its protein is CASRSAGTDTQYF.